The T cell receptor (beta chain) under discussion was sequenced for a study of T cell changes during pregnancy in multiple sclerosis. Assay: immunoSEQ multiplex PCR; the TCRdb copy retains only in-frame clones and omits some. The table records tens of thousands of clones, 80% to 95% of them present only once. This CDR3 is 16 amino acids long. V was pared by 0 bases and J by 5 bases, with 16 bases between. Germline V gene sequence: CDR1 MNHEY, CDR2 SMNVEV (reference sequence). V gene TRBV27 combines with J gene TRBJ1-1; perhaps TRBD1 as D (6 bases). Sequenced here: peripheral blood, sampled in the first trimester of pregnancy. This clonotype originated in a female donor with multiple sclerosis, enrolled in a pregnancy study. CDR3 bases: TGTGCCAGCAGTTTATCTTCCACGGGGGGGCTAACTGAAGCTTTCTTT. Translating gives CASSLSSTGGLTEAFF.